Each of the 31 T cell receptor beta chains below was sequenced from the same sample in a study of metastatic and nonmetastatic thyroid tumors. Patients underwent thyroid surgery, and none had received any treatment before it. TCRdb re-clonotyped the PCR reads through MiXCR. The repertoire holds around 27,000 clones, with more than 12% as singletons. Material: blood. The receptors come from a female donor with papillary thyroid cancer or a benign thyroid nodule (not recorded which). Some clones in this sample may be carry-over from other donors' samples.

The chain links TRBV20-1 to TRBJ2-4, with 8 bases aligning to TRBD1. The CDR3 sequence is 13 residues long. V dropped 6 bases and J dropped 2; count of bases not matched to a gene: 3. CDR1 is DFQATT and CDR2 is SNEGSKA in the germline V gene (reference sequence). The CDR3 is CSATGGTKNIQYF. CDR3 nucleotide sequence: TGCAGTGCAACAGGGGGAACCAAAAACATTCAGTACTTC.

This clone was seen repeatedly, ten times or more. This rearrangement joins TRBV9 to TRBJ2-6, with 8 bases identical to TRBD1. Trimming took 3 bases from V and 0 from J; bases not matched to a gene: 5. The CDR3 length is 17 residues. From germline, CDR1 is SGDLS and CDR2 YYNGEE. This chain's CDR3 is CASSGTGGLSGANVLTF. As DNA, the CDR3 is TGTGCCAGCAGCGGTACAGGGGGACTCTCTGGGGCCAACGTCCTGACTTTC.

This clone was counted between two and nine times. No conserved phenylalanine or tryptophan ends this CDR3, so it is likely a read error. The chain has TRBV28 and TRBJ2-1, with a tentative D call TRBD2 (6 bases). The V end was cut by 4 bases, the J end by 9 bases, with 22 bases between. The germline CDR1 and CDR2 sequences are MDHEN and SYDVKM. There are 16 residues in the CDR3. The CDR3 nucleotides are TGTGCCAGCAGTTCCCCTACTAGCTGGAGCTGGGGTGAGCAGTTCCTC. Translated: CASSSPTSWSWGEQFL.

The chain employs TRBV18 and TRBJ2-1; D tentatively fits TRBD1 or TRBD2 (5 bases each). The CDR3 extends over 14 amino acids. From germline, CDR1 is KGHSH and CDR2 LQKENI. The ends were cut back, 6 bases at V and 7 bases at J, with 16 bases in the middle. The CDR3 protein is CASSRYGTTNEQFF. The CDR3 region has the DNA TGTGCCAGCTCCCGTTACGGGACGACTAATGAGCAGTTCTTC.

By sample share, this clone is medium-sized. The chain combines TRBV28 with TRBJ2-7; the D call may be TRBD1 or TRBD2 (5 bases each). Germline CDR1 is MDHEN and CDR2 is SYDVKM. V shed 7 bases and J shed 0 bases, with 13 bases lying between them. The CDR3 runs 14 residues. The CDR3, as DNA: TGTGCCAGCACTCTGGGGGTCCCCTCCTACGAGCAGTACTTC. It translates to CASTLGVPSYEQYF.

This clone was detected many times. The chain is built from TRBV28 and TRBJ1-1, with a weak D call TRBD1 (6 bases). Germline CDR1 MDHEN, CDR2 SYDVKM. The ends were cut back, 5 bases at V and 1 base at J, with 8 bases in the middle. The CDR3 has 13 residues. For the CDR3, the DNA is TGTGCCAGCAGTAGCAGGGGGAACACTGAAGCTTTCTTT. It is translated as CASSSRGNTEAFF. The entire variable domain, with the rest obtained from reference TRBV28 and TRBJ1-1, is as follows: DVKVTQSSRYLVKRTGEKVFLECVQDMDHENMFWYRQDPGLGLRLIYFSYDVKMKEKGDIPEGYSVSREKKERFSLILESASTNQTSMYLCASSSRGNTEAFFGQGTRLTVV.

This clone has a handful of counts. The chain links TRBV6-1 to TRBJ2-7; TRBD1 might be the D (6 bases). V was pared by 2 bases and J by 2 bases, with 10 bases between. Germline lookup yields CDR1 MNHNS and CDR2 SASEGT. This CDR3 comprises 14 residues. CDR3 bases: TGTGCCAGCAGTGAAATGGGGGCAACCTACGAGCAGTACGTC. Amino acid sequence: CASSEMGATYEQYV.

This clone was observed at least ten times. This chain links TRBV7-8 with TRBJ1-1; unclear D gene. CDR1 and CDR2 from the germline V gene are SGHVS and FQNEAQ. This CDR3 region has 13 residues. V shed 4 bases and J shed 4 bases, with 10 bases lying between them. DNA for the CDR3: TGTGCCAGCAGCTCACACGGAATCACTGAAGCTTTCTTT. Its translation: CASSSHGITEAFF.

The table lists this clone with many counts. CDR3 sequence: CASSGHVEYGYTF. The CDR3 DNA is TGTGCCAGCAGCGGCCACGTAGAATATGGCTACACCTTC. The chain is built from TRBV28 and TRBJ1-2; D uncertain. V lost 6 bases, J lost 5 bases, and 13 bases lay in between. The CDR3 loop spans 13 amino acids. Germline lookup yields CDR1 MDHEN and CDR2 SYDVKM.

This clone appeared many times. The chain couples TRBV9 to TRBJ2-3, with D uncertain. The CDR3 consists of 10 residues. Trimming stripped 3 bases from V and 6 bases from J, with 2 bases between. CDR1 SGDLS and CDR2 YYNGEE come from the germline V gene. CDR3 loop: CASSEDTQYF. DNA of the CDR3: TGTGCCAGCAGCGAGGATACGCAGTATTTT.

This clone is medium-sized by share. The V call is TRBV20-1, the J call TRBJ2-1; 15 bases line up with TRBD2. The CDR3 covers 16 residues. Trimming removed 5 bases from V and 9 bases from J; junction bases left unmatched: 11. The germline V gene encodes CDR1 DFQATT and CDR2 SNEGSKA (reference sequence). DNA of the CDR3: TGCAGTGCTGCAGGACTAGCGGGAGGGAAGGGGGCTGAGCAGTTCTTC. The encoded protein is CSAAGLAGGKGAEQFF.

This clone was observed at least ten times. The rearrangement links TRBV5-5 to TRBJ1-1; D not resolved. Germline assignment: CDR1 SGHKS and CDR2 YYEKEE (reference sequence). Trimming took 2 bases from V and 3 from J, leaving 8 bases between them. This CDR3 contains 13 residues. CDR3 bases: TGTGCCAGCAGCTTCCCCGGTGACACTGAAGCTTTCTTT. This sequence encodes CASSFPGDTEAFF.

About this clone itself: Likely a read error: the CDR3 ends without its conserved phenylalanine or tryptophan. The chain employs TRBV10-1 and TRBJ2-5, with 9 bases fitting TRBD2. The DNA end lines up better with TRBJ2-1; the J call may be wrong. Germline V gene data show CDR1 as WNHNN and CDR2 as SYGVQD (reference sequence). The CDR3 length is 17 residues. The CDR3: CASSRLAVPRDQETQFV. The CDR3, as DNA: TGCGCCAGCAGTCGACTAGCGGTACCCCGAGACCAAGAGACCCAGTTCGTC.

This clone was recorded at least ten times. This chain joins TRBV2 and TRBJ1-5; 7 nucleotides agree with TRBD1. This CDR3 region has 13 residues. Losses at the gene ends were 6 bases for V and 4 bases for J; bases not matched to a gene: 3. Per the germline V gene, CDR1 is SNHLY and CDR2 is FYNNEI. The CDR3 DNA follows: TGTGCCAGCAGGGGACAGTATAATCAGCCCCAGCATTTT. Its translation is CASRGQYNQPQHF.

The chain uses TRBV9 and TRBJ1-2, with D possibly TRBD1 on 5 matching bases. The germline V gene encodes CDR1 SGDLS and CDR2 YYNGEE. Trimming cost V 4 bases and J 4 bases, with 17 bases left between them. This CDR3 has 15 amino acids. CDR3 nucleotides: TGTGCCAGCAGCAAGGAAGGGACTGCGCGCTATGGCTACACCTTC. This translates into CASSKEGTARYGYTF.

This clone was recorded many times. The gene calls are TRBV4-1 and TRBJ1-1; D may be TRBD1 (5 bases). Trimming left V 2 bases short and J 1 base short, with 11 bases between. The CDR3 contains 15 residues. Germline loops: CDR1 MGHRA, CDR2 YSYEKL. CDR3 loop: CASSQIGGTNTEAFF. The DNA for the CDR3 is TGCGCCAGCAGCCAAATCGGGGGAACGAACACTGAAGCTTTCTTT.

This clone was recorded many times. The V gene is TRBV10-1, the J gene TRBJ2-1; 11 bases match TRBD2. This CDR3 is built from 17 residues. V gave up 3 bases and J gave up 10 bases; unmatched junction bases: 14. Germline lookup yields CDR1 WNHNN and CDR2 SYGVQD (reference sequence). CDR3 sequence reads: CASSDRAWLAGGGEQFF. CDR3 DNA sequence: TGCGCCAGCAGTGATAGGGCCTGGTTAGCGGGAGGGGGGGAGCAGTTCTTC.

This clone showed up many times. At one end the junction does not follow the germline gene, possibly because of a read error. The chain combines TRBV27 with TRBJ2-3; 8 positions agree with TRBD1. The length of the CDR3 is 16 residues. CDR1 is MNHEY, CDR2 SMNVEV, per germline (reference sequence). The CDR3 coding sequence is TGTGCCAGCAGTTTATTGCAGGGGGCTGCCCTCGGGACGCAGTGTTTT. Translating it yields CASSLLQGAALGTQCF.

In this sample, this clone turned up once. The V call is TRBV4-2, the J call TRBJ2-7; unclear D gene. The V end was cut by 0 bases, the J end by 2 bases, with 11 bases between. Germline assignment: CDR1 LGHNA and CDR2 YNFKEQ. The CDR3 spans 15 residues. The CDR3: CASSQDHGRTYEQYF. CDR3 nucleotide sequence: TGTGCCAGCAGCCAAGATCACGGACGGACCTACGAGCAGTACTTC.

This clone counts as medium-sized (0.01 to 0.1%). The chain combines TRBV20-1 with TRBJ2-7; D remains ambiguous. Between the trimmed V and J ends, which lost 6 bases and 4 bases, there was a span of 16 bases. The CDR3 has 13 amino acids. Germline V gene data show CDR1 as DFQATT and CDR2 as SNEGSKA (reference sequence). The CDR3 sequence is CSAPLIAGYEQYF. DNA of the CDR3: TGCAGTGCCCCGTTAATTGCCGGATACGAGCAGTACTTC.

This clone appeared many times. This sequence joins TRBV28 and TRBJ2-7; no reliable D call. From germline, CDR1 is MDHEN and CDR2 SYDVKM. The V and J ends lost 7 bases and 3 bases respectively, with 10 bases between them. The CDR3 consists of 12 residues. The CDR3 DNA sequence: TGTGCCAGCACCAAAGGGATCTACGAGCAGTACTTC. This gives the protein CASTKGIYEQYF. Together with reference TRBV28 and TRBJ2-7, the CDR3 gives the full variable domain: DVKVTQSSRYLVKRTGEKVFLECVQDMDHENMFWYRQDPGLGLRLIYFSYDVKMKEKGDIPEGYSVSREKKERFSLILESASTNQTSMYLCASTKGIYEQYFGPGTRLTVT.

This rearrangement joins TRBV20-1 to TRBJ2-7, with 11 bases aligning to TRBD2. The V and J ends lost 4 bases and 3 bases, in that order; junction bases with no gene match: 5. Germline values: CDR1 DFQATT, CDR2 SNEGSKA (reference sequence). This CDR3 is built from 14 residues. DNA for the CDR3: TGCAGTGCTACACTAGCGGGAGTTGACTACGAGCAGTACTTC. Its protein is CSATLAGVDYEQYF.

This clone was recorded a few times. One junction end does not reproduce the germline sequence, and a read error may be involved. The chain recombines TRBV6-5 with TRBJ2-1, with D hard to call. This CDR3 spans 16 amino acids. CDR1 is MNHEY and CDR2 is SVGAGI in the germline V gene. The CDR3 loop reads CASSDSSTSSMDEQFF. CDR3 nucleotides: TGTGCCAGCAGTGACTCCTCCACTTCATCGATGGACGAGCAGTTCTTC.

This clone has a count of ten or more. V is TRBV29-1 and J is TRBJ2-4; D not resolved. V was trimmed by 4 bases and J by 0 bases, leaving 10 bases between them. This CDR3 has 14 amino acids. The germline V gene has CDR1 SQVTM and CDR2 ANQGSEA. CDR3 DNA sequence: TGCAGCGTTGTTTATGGCGTAGCCAAAAACATTCAGTACTTC. This codes for CSVVYGVAKNIQYF.

This clone was observed many times. The rearrangement uses TRBV9 and TRBJ1-4; D is possibly TRBD1 (6 bases). Trimming cost V 3 bases and J 4 bases, with 13 bases left between them. This CDR3 contains 15 residues. The germline gives CDR1 SGDLS, CDR2 YYNGEE. CDR3 amino acids: CASSARDTYNEKLFF. The CDR3 nucleotides read TGTGCCAGCAGCGCCCGGGACACCTATAATGAAAAACTGTTTTTT. The full variable domain, its missing parts supplied by reference TRBV9 and TRBJ1-4, is DSGVTQTPKHLITATGQRVTLRCSPRSGDLSVYWYQQSLDQGLQFLIQYYNGEERAKGNILERFSAQQFPDLHSELNLSSLELGDSALYFCASSARDTYNEKLFFGSGTQLSVL.

As regards this clone: The junction differs from germline at one of its ends, possibly a read error. The chain couples TRBV6-1 to TRBJ2-5; D gene ambiguous. This CDR3 region has 13 residues. Germline V gene lookup returns CDR1 MNHNS and CDR2 SASEGT. The CDR3 DNA follows: TGTGCCAGCAGTGGCGTGGCACGAGAGGCCCAGTACTTC. Translation: CASSGVAREAQYF.

Of note for this clone: An end of the junction differs from the germline gene, which may be a read error. This chain connects TRBV6-1 to TRBJ1-2, with D possibly being TRBD1 (5 bases). The germline CDR1 and CDR2 sequences are MNHNS and SASEGT. This CDR3 contains 15 residues. In nucleotides, the CDR3 is TGTACCAGCAGCTTCCTACAGGTGAGGAACTATGGCTACACCTTC. Protein: CTSSFLQVRNYGYTF.

This clone was recorded at least ten times. The V call is TRBV12-3 or TRBV12-4, the J call TRBJ2-1, with unresolved D. The germline V and J ends were trimmed by 4 bases and 0 bases, with 13 bases remaining between them. The CDR3 contains 16 residues. CDR3 nucleotide sequence: TGTGCCAGCAGTTCCCGAGATGCGAGCTCCTACAATGAGCAGTTCTTC. It encodes CASSSRDASSYNEQFF.

This clone has ten or more counts. The chain employs TRBV3-1 and TRBJ2-1; TRBD2 matches at 8 bases. CDR3 length equals 15 residues. V lost 1 base to trimming and J lost 6 bases; unmatched junction nucleotides: 5. Germline CDR1 and CDR2: LGHDT and YNNKEL (reference sequence). This chain's CDR3 is CASSQAAGDGNEQFF. The CDR3 DNA follows: TGTGCCAGCAGCCAAGCAGCGGGAGACGGCAATGAGCAGTTCTTC.

In its sample, this clone was seen many times. V gene TRBV19 combines with J gene TRBJ2-7; tentatively, D is TRBD2 (5 bases). The V end lost 3 bases, the J end lost 2 bases, and 8 bases lay between the germline ends. The germline gives CDR1 LNHDA, CDR2 SQIVND (reference sequence). This CDR3 has 13 residues. The CDR3 DNA reads as TGTGCCAGTAGTATGTCCGGGACCTACGAGCAGTACTTC. Translating it yields CASSMSGTYEQYF. The full variable domain, its missing parts supplied by reference TRBV19 and TRBJ2-7, is DGGITQSPKYLFRKEGQNVTLSCEQNLNHDAMYWYRQDPGQGLRLIYYSQIVNDFQKGDIAEGYSVSREKKESFPLTVTSAQKNPTAFYLCASSMSGTYEQYFGPGTRLTVT.

This clone was found many times. The V gene is TRBV6-5, the J gene TRBJ2-3; a weak D match, TRBD1 (6 bases). In germline, CDR1 is MNHEY, CDR2 SVGAGI. This CDR3 comprises 17 residues. V lost 6 bases to trimming and J lost 6 bases, with 25 bases between them. CDR3 bases: TGTGCCAGCAGCCGTTTTCAGACAGGTCCAGCGGTGGATACGCAGTATTTT. It encodes CASSRFQTGPAVDTQYF.